The 6 T cell receptor beta chains presented below share a single source sample, sequenced in a study of identical twins. TCRdb re-called the 5' RACE reads with MiXCR, one entry per CDR3 protein. The profile shows a few hundred thousand distinct CDR3 sequences, 9.6% of them singletons. The sample also formed part of further work on yellow fever vaccine responses in identical twins.

Source material: PBMCs. These receptors were taken from a woman in her late teens or twenties in good health.

In this sample, this clonotype turned up many times. The genes are TRBV20-1 and TRBJ2-3; maybe TRBD2 (6 bases). The CDR3 has 12 residues. Between the trimmed V and J ends, which lost 3 bases and 6 bases, there was a span of 10 bases. Germline V CDR1 and CDR2: DFQATT, SNEGSKA (reference sequence). Written as DNA, the CDR3 is TGCAGTGCTAGTGTCCTAGCGGATACGCAGTATTTT. Protein: CSASVLADTQYF.

The rearrangement links TRBV27 to TRBJ2-3, with D perhaps TRBD1 (5 bases). The germline V gene has CDR1 MNHEY and CDR2 SMNVEV (reference sequence). The CDR3 loop spans 14 amino acids. V lost 6 bases and J 2 bases, leaving 12 bases between the germline ends. DNA for the CDR3: TGTGCCAGCAGCTACAGGATCGACACAGATACGCAGTATTTT. This gives the protein CASSYRIDTDTQYF.

This clonotype was seen only a few times. The chain's CDR3 is CASSAGLAGGTDTQYF. Here the CDR3 DNA reads TGCGCCAGCAGTGCGGGGCTAGCGGGAGGCACAGATACGCAGTATTTT. The genes are TRBV10-1 and TRBJ2-3; TRBD2 matches 10 bases. The CDR3 covers 16 residues. From germline, CDR1 is WNHNN and CDR2 SYGVQD (reference sequence). V shed 4 bases, J shed 1 base, and the junction held 5 bases outside the gene matches.

The genes are TRBV12-3 or TRBV12-4 and TRBJ2-3; 10 bases are a match to TRBD1. The ends lost 6 bases at V and 5 bases at J; junction bases unmatched: 11. The length of the CDR3 is 16 residues. CDR3 amino acids: CASRKGQGQEVDTQYF. The DNA of the CDR3 is TGTGCCAGCAGAAAGGGACAGGGGCAAGAGGTAGATACGCAGTATTTT.

This clonotype has ten or more counts. The chain links TRBV29-1 to TRBJ2-7, with a possible D match to TRBD1 (6 bases). Trimming shortened V by 5 bases and J by 1 base, and 9 bases separated the two germline ends. This CDR3 contains 12 residues. Germline V gene lookup returns CDR1 SQVTM and CDR2 ANQGSEA. CDR3 bases: TGCAGCGTTTCAGGACAGTCCTACGAGCAGTACTTC. Protein product: CSVSGQSYEQYF.

In its sample, this clonotype was seen a few times. V and J are TRBV7-9 and TRBJ2-7; TRBD2 is a possible D gene (5 bases). Trimming took 5 bases from V and 3 from J, leaving 11 bases between them. Germline V CDR1 and CDR2: SEHNR, FQNEAQ (reference sequence). The CDR3 has 13 residues. CDR3 region: CASSPDYIYEQYF. The CDR3 nucleotides read TGTGCCAGCAGCCCTGACTACATCTACGAGCAGTACTTC. The full variable domain, completed using reference TRBV7-9 and TRBJ2-7, is DTGVSQNPRHKITKRGQNVTFRCDPISEHNRLYWYRQTLGQGPEFLTYFQNEAQLEKSRLLSDRFSAERPKGSFSTLEIQRTEQGDSAMYLCASSPDYIYEQYFGPGTRLTVT.